This TCR beta chain originates from a study of blood T cell repertoires in COVID-19. On the study more broadly: Samples taken during acute and convalescent COVID-19 were collected in the United States, Italy and Spain. PBMCs, B-cell-depleted T cells, or T cells provided the cDNA or gDNA that made up the material.

Sequencing used immunoSEQ multiplex PCR; TCRdb keeps in-frame clones, though not all of them. The sample contains 60,000 to 85,000 clones, about 88% of which appear only once. The CDR3 runs 14 residues. The germline V and J ends were trimmed by 7 bases and 5 bases, with 16 bases remaining between them. Looked up from germline, CDR1 is SGHTS and CDR2 is YDEGEE. Sequenced sample: peripheral blood. The TCR sequence derives from a man aged 50 or older with acute or convalescent COVID-19. This chain connects TRBV5-8 to TRBJ2-1; D perhaps matches TRBD2 (5 bases). The CDR3 reads CASSRRSSDNEQFF. CDR3 DNA sequence: TGTGCCAGCTCACGCCGGAGTAGCGACAATGAGCAGTTCTTC.